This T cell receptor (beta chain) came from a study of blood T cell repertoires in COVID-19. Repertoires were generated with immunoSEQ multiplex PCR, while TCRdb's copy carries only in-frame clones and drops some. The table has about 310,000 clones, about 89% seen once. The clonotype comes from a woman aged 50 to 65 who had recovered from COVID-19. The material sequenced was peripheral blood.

CDR3 sequence (DNA): TGTGCCAGCAGCTTAGGTGGGTCCGGGAGGCTGAACACTGAAGCTTTCTTT. Amino acid sequence: CASSLGGSGRLNTEAFF. This chain joins TRBV11-2 and TRBJ1-1; no firm D call. With 1 base removed from V and 0 bases from J, the gap between germline ends came to 15 bases. Germline loops: CDR1 SGHAT, CDR2 FQNNGV. The CDR3 consists of 17 residues.